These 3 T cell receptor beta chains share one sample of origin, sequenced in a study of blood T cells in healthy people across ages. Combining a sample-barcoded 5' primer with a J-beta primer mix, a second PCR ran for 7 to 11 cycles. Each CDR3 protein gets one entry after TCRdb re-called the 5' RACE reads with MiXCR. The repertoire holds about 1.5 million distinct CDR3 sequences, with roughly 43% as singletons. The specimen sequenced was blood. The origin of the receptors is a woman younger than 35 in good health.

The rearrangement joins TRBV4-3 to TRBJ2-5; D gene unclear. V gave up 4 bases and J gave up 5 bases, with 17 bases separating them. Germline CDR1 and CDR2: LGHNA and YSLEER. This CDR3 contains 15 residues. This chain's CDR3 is CASSRRGGLSETQYF. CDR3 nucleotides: TGCGCCAGCAGCCGGAGAGGCGGATTATCGGAGACCCAGTACTTC.

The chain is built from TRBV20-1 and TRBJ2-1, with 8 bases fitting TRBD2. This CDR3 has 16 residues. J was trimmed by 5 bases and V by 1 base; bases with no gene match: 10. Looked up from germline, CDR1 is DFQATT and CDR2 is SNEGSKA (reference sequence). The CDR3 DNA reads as TGCAGTGCTAGAGTGTCGGGGCGGGGGGTGAACAATGAGCAGTTCTTC. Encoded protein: CSARVSGRGVNNEQFF.

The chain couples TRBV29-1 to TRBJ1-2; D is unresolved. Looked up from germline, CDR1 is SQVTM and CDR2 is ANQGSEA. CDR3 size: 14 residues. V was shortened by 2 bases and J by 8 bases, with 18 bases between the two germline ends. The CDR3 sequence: CSVESRGLGQGYTF. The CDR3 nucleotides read TGCAGCGTTGAATCCCGAGGGTTAGGGCAAGGCTACACCTTC.